This TCR beta chain stems from a study of blood T cell repertoires in COVID-19. In the authors' methods: Amplification with reference gene primers provided the estimates of nucleated cell counts. Data came from immunoSEQ multiplex PCR; TCRdb stores just in-frame clones and leaves some out. V and J calls and clone size come straight from that table; D and trimming were deduced from the DNA. The sample records 130,000 or so clones, roughly 75% being singletons. The CDR3 contains 14 residues. V shed 4 bases, J shed 6 bases, and the junction held 4 bases outside the gene matches. In germline, CDR1 is MNHEY, CDR2 SMNVEV (reference sequence).

The receptor was derived from a man aged 55 to 69 with active or convalescent COVID-19. The rearrangement uses TRBV27 and TRBJ1-2; 11 nucleotides agree with TRBD1. Material for sequencing was peripheral blood. The CDR3 loop reads CASSWTGGTNGYTF. CDR3 DNA: TGTGCCAGCAGTTGGACAGGGGGCACGAATGGCTACACCTTC.